The present entry profiles one TCR beta chain with its context. This record belongs to a study of blood T cell repertoires in COVID-19. The overall study: The United States, Italy and Spain were the sources of the acute and convalescent COVID-19 samples. From T cells, B-cell-depleted T cells, or PBMCs came the material, which was cDNA or gDNA.

Per the study methods: Amplified reference gene primers provided the basis for estimating nucleated cell counts. TCRdb keeps only in-frame clones here, not all; method: immunoSEQ multiplex PCR. That table gives V, J and clone size, and the DNA gave D and trimming. The data show under 300,000 clones, less than 90% seen once. The germline gives CDR1 MNHEY, CDR2 SVGAGI. CDR3 length: 11 residues. Trimming cost V 11 bases and J 12 bases, with 17 bases left between them. The source of this sequence is a man aged 60-69 years who had recovered from COVID-19. The sequencing sample was made of peripheral blood. The chain joins TRBV6-5 to TRBJ2-1; TRBD1 might be the D (6 bases). CDR3 nucleotide sequence: TGTGCCGTTGACTCTCAGGGGCCGCAGTTCTTC. Amino acids: CAVDSQGPQFF.